This TCR beta chain was profiled in a study of regulatory T cells in long-lasting Graves disease. According to the study, TCR beta libraries were built with iRepertoire HTBI primers and CDR3-region Arm-PCR. MiXCR, applied by TCRdb to the multiplex PCR reads, yields one record per CDR3 protein. In the table there are hundreds of thousands of distinct CDR3 sequences, roughly 21% of which are singletons. This clonotype showed up just a few times. Its antigen is not identified. General observations from the study: Patients with persistent disease shared 2,900 or so public clonotypes, outpacing the approximately 950 shared by new patients.

Stated time point: persistent/refractory GD, antithyroid drugs over 5 years with positive TRAb. Isolated PBMC RNA provided the starting material for the TCR library. With EDTA tubes as the receptacles, 7.5 to 10 milliliters of peripheral blood were drawn. The input for sequencing was peripheral blood mononuclear cells (PBMCs), taken when the disease was refractory, from a patient treated with antithyroid drugs. The TCR comes from a female donor with Graves disease.

CDR3 nucleotides: TGTGCCAGTAGCCGACACATCCCGGGGTTTAACCCTAACACTGAAGCTTTCTTT. It codes for CASSRHIPGFNPNTEAFF. The gene calls are TRBV19 and TRBJ1-1; D is uncertain. Germline assignment: CDR1 LNHDA and CDR2 SQIVND (reference sequence). Trimming pared 6 bases from V and 2 bases from J, leaving 25 bases between. This CDR3 has 18 amino acids.